This TCR beta chain stems from a study of control samples from healthy donors and cancer patients (TCRdb year 2020). The method was the immunoSEQ multiplex PCR assay. TCRdb provides this immuneACCESS table in a form limited to in-frame rearrangements. Some clones are lacking; in checked studies, under half of them reflect an unresolved V gene, and why the rest are absent is not known. A total of about 100,000 clones appear in this sample, over 85% of them only once. The ten largest clones add up to 8% of the sample. Notes on this clone: Its antigen is unknown. Within one base of it there is no much larger clone, and no base qualities were kept.

Looking up the germline V gene (reference sequence) yields CDR1 GTSNPN and CDR2 SVGIG. Reading from cysteine to phenylalanine, the CDR3 counts 14 amino acids. Of the read, only the CDR3 DNA is kept; its 42 bases are in frame from base 1. V is shortened by 0 bases, J by 5 bases, and the region joining them spans 13 bases. The receptor was isolated from a man between 18 and 29 years old in good health. The chain is made from TRBV30 and TRBJ2-5; the D gene is perhaps TRBD2, on 5 matching bases. The material sequenced was blood. The encoded CDR3 is CAWSVSRTQETQYF. The DNA sequence is as follows: TGTGCCTGGAGTGTTAGTCGGACTCAGGAGACCCAGTACTTC.